Listed below are T cell receptor beta chains from one sample, sequenced in a study of long-term antiretroviral therapy in people with HIV. Sequencing was performed with immunoSEQ multiplex PCR; in TCRdb, only in-frame clones are kept and a portion is missing. The sample has 34,000 or so clones; 75% to 85% are singletons. Specimen: unsorted PBMCs, collected approximately 3.3 years after starting antiretroviral therapy. All receptors come from a man aged 18 to 29 with HIV. Both conserved end residues are part of each CDR3. The D gene is left open where the match is weak. Part of the rows lack a size; the others show once, few, many or a class for expanded clones.

CDR3 | V | length | size | D | J
CASGLQGRTGELFF | TRBV12-5 | 14 | - | - | TRBJ2-2
CASSEGLTGNNYGYTF | TRBV6-1 | 16 | few | TRBD1 | TRBJ1-2
CASSAGRGAREQYF | TRBV9 | 14 | - | TRBD2 | TRBJ2-7
CASSLDGSSYEQYF | TRBV7-9 | 14 | - | - | TRBJ2-7
CASSAHLNYEQYF | TRBV10-2 | 13 | - | - | TRBJ2-7
CASRLGAFQETQYF | TRBV6-5 | 14 | - | - | TRBJ2-5
CASRWLLPTQETQYF | TRBV10-2 | 15 | - | - | TRBJ2-5
CASRYKPNTEAFF | TRBV27 | 13 | - | - | TRBJ1-1
CASSIVAPGNTIYF | TRBV19 | 14 | - | - | TRBJ1-3
CASSLLTGRSYEQYF | TRBV5-5 | 15 | - | - | TRBJ2-7
CASSFDRGQTPGKLFF | TRBV19 | 16 | - | TRBD1 | TRBJ1-4
CASSEDGGNQPQHF | TRBV2 | 14 | - | - | TRBJ1-5
CASSLRKGQETQYF | TRBV7-2 | 14 | - | - | TRBJ2-5
CASSVGKTGSTYEQYF | TRBV9 | 16 | - | - | TRBJ2-7
CASSQTGTVQETQYF | TRBV4-3 | 15 | - | - | TRBJ2-5
CASSANRGTGANVLTF | TRBV7-9 | 16 | - | TRBD1 | TRBJ2-6
CAMGKNIQYF | TRBV10-3 | 10 | - | - | TRBJ2-4
CASSPGPWSVDSYEQYF | TRBV4-1 | 17 | - | - | TRBJ2-7
CASSLVRGRNEKLFF | TRBV27 | 15 | - | - | TRBJ1-4
CASSLAGANTEAFF | TRBV5-1 | 14 | - | - | TRBJ1-1
CASGALHTGELFF | TRBV11-3 | 13 | - | - | TRBJ2-2
CASSLGTRVAHEQYF | TRBV7-6 | 15 | - | TRBD2 | TRBJ2-7
CASSPGTGTLEQYF | TRBV5-4 | 14 | - | TRBD1 | TRBJ2-7
CAGSLLAANTDTQYF | TRBV6-1 | 15 | - | TRBD2 | TRBJ2-3
CATSSRIRSNHQPQHF | TRBV15 | 16 | few | - | TRBJ1-5
CASSDRGNEQYF | TRBV19 | 12 | - | TRBD1 | TRBJ2-7
CASSLASGGRNSPLHF | TRBV13 | 16 | - | TRBD1 | TRBJ1-6
CASAQEQGAVDEQYF | TRBV6-5 | 15 | - | TRBD1 | TRBJ2-7
CASRLGPEQYF | TRBV5-1 | 11 | - | - | TRBJ2-7
CSVLNVGVDGYTF | TRBV29-1 | 13 | - | - | TRBJ1-2
CASSAHMNTEAFF | TRBV11-2 | 13 | - | - | TRBJ1-1
CASTTSWMNTEAFF | TRBV18 | 14 | - | - | TRBJ1-1
CASSQVYGSGYTF | TRBV14 | 13 | - | - | TRBJ1-2
CASRPWRETEAFF | TRBV5-1 | 13 | once | - | TRBJ1-1
CASSEFRARQGLLTEAFF | TRBV6-1 | 18 | few | TRBD1 | TRBJ1-1
CASSYSSGMGSEQYF | TRBV6-5 | 15 | few | - | TRBJ2-7
CSAMADTQYF | TRBV20-1 | 10 | once | - | TRBJ2-3
CASSLFVRNYGYTF | TRBV5-6 | 14 | once | - | TRBJ1-2
CASSFSPGPREAFF | TRBV27 | 14 | - | - | TRBJ1-1
CAISPSGGEKLFF | TRBV10-3 | 13 | - | - | TRBJ1-4
CASSGDLAGGNTGELFF | TRBV6-1 | 17 | - | TRBD2 | TRBJ2-2
CASSHTPGTAASEAFF | TRBV4-1 | 16 | - | TRBD1 | TRBJ1-1
CASSEPDRITNTEAFF | TRBV10-2 | 16 | - | TRBD1 | TRBJ1-1
CASRGLWLSTGELFF | TRBV19 | 15 | - | - | TRBJ2-2
CATSRDRVIGGYTF | TRBV15 | 14 | - | TRBD1 | TRBJ1-2
CATGTGRHEGYTF | TRBV10-3 | 13 | - | TRBD1 | TRBJ1-2
CASSADTDEDTEAFF | TRBV7-2 | 15 | few | - | TRBJ1-1